These 20 T cell receptor beta chains were all obtained from the same sample, sequenced in a study of response to subunit inactivated influenza vaccine. TCRdb reanalysed the RT-PCR reads using MiXCR and keeps one entry per CDR3 protein. The repertoire has hundreds of thousands of distinct CDR3 sequences, about 15% of them found once; the top ten carry approximately 3%. This specimen was CD4+ T cells sorted from PBMCs, taken less than 30 months after vaccination. The receptors were gathered from a man between 50 and 75 years old who received an inactivated influenza vaccine.

The rearrangement links TRBV12-3 or TRBV12-4 to TRBJ1-2, with 11 bases identical to TRBD1. The CDR3 has 16 amino acids. The V segment lost 2 bases and the J segment 6 bases; nucleotides outside the gene matches: 8. CDR3 region: CASSLFGTGGTNGYTF. The CDR3 coding sequence is TGTGCCAGCAGTTTATTTGGGACAGGGGGAACGAATGGCTACACCTTC.

The chain employs TRBV7-8 and TRBJ2-2; D remains ambiguous. Trimming left V 0 bases short and J 0 bases short, with 8 bases between. The CDR3 is made up of 16 amino acids. In germline, CDR1 is SGHVS, CDR2 FQNEAQ. The CDR3 DNA follows: TGTGCCAGCAGCTTAGCCAGAAGACCGAACACCGGGGAGCTGTTTTTT. This translates into CASSLARRPNTGELFF.

This clonotype came up a few times. The chain is built from TRBV20-1 and TRBJ2-3; TRBD2 agrees at 11 bases. This CDR3 spans 15 amino acids. The V gene end was trimmed by 4 bases and the J gene end by 8 bases; junction bases not matched to a gene: 11. From germline, CDR1 is DFQATT and CDR2 SNEGSKA (reference sequence). CDR3 coding DNA: TGCAGTGCTATTCTTCCTAGCGGGGGGCCCCTTACGCAGTATTTT. Its protein product is CSAILPSGGPLTQYF.

The chain couples TRBV12-3 or TRBV12-4 to TRBJ2-7; D is perhaps TRBD1 (6 bases). This CDR3 contains 13 residues. Trimming cost V 7 bases and J 3 bases, with 13 bases left between them. The CDR3 DNA sequence: TGTGCCAGCACCTCCAGGGGTTTCTACGAGCAGTACTTC. The encoded protein is CASTSRGFYEQYF.

DNA for the CDR3: TGTGCCAGCAGCGTAGAGGGGCTAGCGGGGAGAAGGAATACGCAGTATTTT. It translates to CASSVEGLAGRRNTQYF. The genes are TRBV9 and TRBJ2-3; 9 bases fit TRBD2. V dropped 0 bases and J dropped 7; count of bases not matched to a gene: 12. Per the germline V gene, CDR1 is SGDLS and CDR2 is YYNGEE. CDR3 size: 17 residues.

This clonotype appeared a few times. The V and J genes are TRBV20-1 and TRBJ2-1; no definite D call. The germline V and J ends were trimmed by 6 bases and 6 bases, with 15 bases remaining between them. The CDR3 contains 13 residues. The germline CDR1 and CDR2 sequences are DFQATT and SNEGSKA (reference sequence). In nucleotides, the CDR3 is TGCAGTGCCCGAACTCATATGGGCAATGAGCAGTTCTTC. Translated: CSARTHMGNEQFF.

There are a few counts of this clonotype. The chain links TRBV28 to TRBJ2-5; D is unclear. Germline V CDR1 and CDR2: MDHEN, SYDVKM. The CDR3 runs to 14 residues. Trimming removed 4 bases at V and 5 bases at J, with 14 bases between. The CDR3 sequence is CASSSAAVGETQYF. The CDR3 coding sequence is TGTGCCAGCAGTTCCGCGGCGGTTGGGGAGACCCAGTACTTC.

The chain employs TRBV10-3 and TRBJ2-7; TRBD1 aligns across 9 bases. The J segment lost 5 bases and the V segment lost 0 bases, leaving 5 bases of the junction unmatched. The CDR3 extends over 15 amino acids. Germline V gene lookup returns CDR1 ENHRY and CDR2 SYGVKD. CDR3 DNA: TGTGCCATCAGTGAGTCGTGGGACAGGGCCAACGAGCAGTACTTC. It specifies CAISESWDRANEQYF.

In this sample, this clonotype turned up a few times. V usage is TRBV15 and J usage is TRBJ2-2, with TRBD1 identical over 7 bases. V was pared by 1 base and J by 8 bases, with 10 bases of the junction left unmatched. From germline, CDR1 is LNHNV and CDR2 YYDKDF (reference sequence). This CDR3 is 16 amino acids long. Here the CDR3 DNA reads TGTGCCACCAGCAGAGCCGCGGACAGGACGGGTGGGGAGCTGTTTTTT. Translating it yields CATSRAADRTGGELFF.

This chain connects TRBV20-1 to TRBJ2-7; 7 bases match TRBD1. Germline values: CDR1 DFQATT, CDR2 SNEGSKA (reference sequence). This CDR3 is built from 14 residues. The J segment lost 4 bases and the V segment lost 5 bases, leaving 11 bases of the junction unmatched. This chain's CDR3 is CSAEGAPGRYEQYF. The CDR3 DNA follows: TGCAGTGCTGAGGGGGCCCCGGGACGTTACGAGCAGTACTTC.

The V call is TRBV20-1, the J call TRBJ2-7, with 8 bases fitting TRBD1. Germline CDR1 and CDR2: DFQATT and SNEGSKA (reference sequence). V lost 5 bases to trimming and J lost 3 bases; unmatched junction nucleotides: 6. This CDR3 is 13 amino acids long. CDR3 sequence: CSALGQGSYEQYF. The DNA for the CDR3 is TGCAGTGCTCTAGGACAGGGAAGCTACGAGCAGTACTTC.

A few counts support this clonotype. CDR3 bases: TGTGCCACCAGCAGTTGGAGCGGGAGTGGCACAGATACGCAGTATTTT. Amino acids: CATSSWSGSGTDTQYF. The chain recombines TRBV15 with TRBJ2-3; 8 nucleotides align to TRBD2. The J segment lost 1 base and the V segment lost 3 bases, leaving 6 bases of the junction unmatched. Germline V gene sequence: CDR1 LNHNV, CDR2 YYDKDF (reference sequence). The CDR3 length is 16 residues. The variable domain in full, with the rest retrieved from reference TRBV15 and TRBJ2-3, is DAMVIQNPRYQVTQFGKPVTLSCSQTLNHNVMYWYQQKSSQAPKLLFHYYDKDFNNEADTPDNFQSRRPNTSFCFLDIRSPGLGDTAMYLCATSSWSGSGTDTQYFGPGTRLTVL.

This clonotype has just a few counts. The chain couples TRBV6-1 to TRBJ1-3; D uncertain. Germline V gene sequence: CDR1 MNHNS, CDR2 SASEGT. Trimming cost V 6 bases and J 3 bases, with 6 bases left between them. The CDR3 extends over 12 amino acids. CDR3 nucleotides: TGTGCCAGCAGAGCGGATGGAAACACCATATATTTT. Amino acid sequence: CASRADGNTIYF.

Here the CDR3 reads CASSASRTPHGYTF. For the CDR3, the DNA is TGTGCCAGCAGTGCTAGTCGGACACCCCATGGCTACACCTTC. The J gene is TRBJ1-2, the V gene TRBV2; perhaps TRBD1 as D (5 bases). The length of the CDR3 is 14 residues. Trimming shortened V by 4 bases and J by 6 bases, and 15 bases separated the two germline ends. Germline CDR1 SNHLY, CDR2 FYNNEI.

This clonotype showed up just a few times. The chain couples TRBV7-2 to TRBJ2-1, with TRBD1 as a possible D gene (5 bases). Between the trimmed V and J ends, which lost 1 base and 7 bases, there was a span of 11 bases. CDR3 size: 14 residues. Germline V CDR1 and CDR2: SGHTA, FQGNSA. CDR3 region: CASSLEGHRNEQFF. For the CDR3, the DNA is TGTGCCAGCAGCTTAGAGGGGCATCGGAATGAGCAGTTCTTC.

V usage is TRBV7-6 and J usage is TRBJ2-3; 8 nucleotides agree with TRBD2. This CDR3 is 15 amino acids long. CDR1 and CDR2 (germline): SGHVS, FNYEAQ. The trim removed 5 bases at V and 13 bases at J, leaving 17 bases unmatched. The CDR3 nucleotides read TGTGCCAGCAGCCTAGGAACTAGCGGTACTAACGAAGAGTATTTT. This encodes CASSLGTSGTNEEYF.

J is TRBJ2-1 and V is TRBV2; D perhaps matches TRBD2 (7 bases). The germline V gene encodes CDR1 SNHLY and CDR2 FYNNEI. With 6 bases removed from V and 10 bases from J, the gap between germline ends came to 22 bases. This CDR3 has 15 residues. CDR3 amino acids: CASSVRLGGAQEQFF. The CDR3 nucleotides are TGTGCCAGCAGCGTTAGACTAGGGGGGGCCCAGGAGCAGTTCTTC.

This clonotype was observed a handful of times. The rearrangement links TRBV28 to TRBJ2-2; TRBD1 or TRBD2 may be the D gene (5 bases each). The CDR3 length is 16 residues. Trimming removed 8 bases from V and 5 bases from J, with 21 bases in between. Germline V CDR1 and CDR2: MDHEN, SYDVKM. The CDR3 reads CASFPAPGRGTGELFF. In DNA form, the CDR3 reads TGTGCCAGCTTTCCTGCCCCGGGGCGAGGGACCGGGGAGCTGTTTTTT.

The rearrangement joins TRBV20-1 to TRBJ2-7, with a possible D match to TRBD1 (6 bases). Germline V gene lookup returns CDR1 DFQATT and CDR2 SNEGSKA (reference sequence). Trimming cost V 6 bases and J 6 bases, with 24 bases left between them. The CDR3 sequence is 15 residues long. The CDR3 loop reads CSARTLQRGGPEQYF. CDR3 bases: TGCAGTGCAAGGACCTTACAGCGAGGGGGACCCGAGCAGTACTTC.

The genes are TRBV2 and TRBJ2-2, with TRBD2 matching 7 bases. V gave up 8 bases and J gave up 3 bases; unmatched junction bases: 9. Germline-derived CDR1 and CDR2 are SNHLY and FYNNEI. This CDR3 is built from 15 residues. For the CDR3, the DNA is TGTGCCAGCGCTAGGGAGGGGCCGGACACCGGGGAGCTGTTTTTT. Encoded protein: CASAREGPDTGELFF.